The clone carrying this T cell receptor beta chain was seen a few times. Its antigen remains unknown. This entry belongs to a study of a mutant IDH1 vaccine in newly diagnosed glioma. Some clones are missing from TCRdb's copy, which holds only in-frame ones; the method was immunoSEQ multiplex PCR. The table includes roughly 51,000 clones, 65% to 80% detected once. Time point in this sample: week 35, safety follow-up. In every dose of vaccine, 300 ug of mutant IDH1 20-mer peptide was given alongside topical imiquimod. This TCR was sampled from a man aged 40-49 years with glioma. Sample: PBMCs, taken from a glioma patient whose treatment included an IDH1 peptide vaccine.

The CDR3 loop reads CASSRAEGGYNEQFF. The DNA for the CDR3 is TGCGCCAGCAGCAGGGCGGAGGGGGGGTACAATGAGCAGTTCTTC. The V call is TRBV5-1, the J call TRBJ2-1; a weak D match, TRBD2 (7 bases). CDR1 SGHRS and CDR2 YFSETQ come from the germline V gene. V was clipped by 4 bases and J by 4 bases, with 15 bases between them. This CDR3 comprises 15 residues.